The 24 T cell receptor beta chains below all came from one sample that was sequenced in a study of monozygotic twins with inflammatory bowel disease. One entry per CDR3 protein, without DNA, is what TCRdb gives after re-calling the 5' RACE reads. The listing contains around 190,000 distinct CDR3 sequences. Material for sequencing was blood. All receptors derive from a human donor with ulcerative colitis or Crohn's disease, or a healthy co-twin of an affected twin (not recorded which).

The chain joins TRBV11-3 to TRBJ2-1. The germline gives CDR1 SGHNT, CDR2 YENEEA. The CDR3 is made up of 14 amino acids. The CDR3 sequence is CASSQRSSYNEQFF.

The rearrangement links TRBV12-3 or TRBV12-4 to TRBJ1-5. This CDR3 is 13 amino acids long. CDR3 protein: CASSLGLNQPQHF.

This chain joins TRBV6-5 and TRBJ1-2; the D call of TRBD1 rests on TCRdb alone, since no DNA is present to check it. The CDR3 sequence is 14 residues long. Germline CDR1 MNHEY, CDR2 SVGAGI. CDR3 sequence reads: CASSSWTGNYGYTF.

V and J are TRBV6-2 or TRBV6-3 and TRBJ2-6. The CDR3 is 14 amino acids. Germline CDR1 MNHEY, CDR2 SVGEGT. CDR3 in amino acids: CASNEESGANVLTF.

The chain joins TRBV20-1 to TRBJ2-1; without DNA, the TCRdb call of TRBD2 cannot be checked. CDR3 length: 15 amino acids. Germline V gives CDR1 DFQATT, CDR2 SNEGSKA (reference sequence). CDR3 sequence reads: CSAIILAGSYNEQFF.

The J gene is TRBJ2-7, the V gene TRBV3-1; as DNA is missing, the TRBD1 call by TCRdb cannot be tested. CDR1 and CDR2 from the germline V gene are LGHDT and YNNKEL (reference sequence). The CDR3 is 12 residues long. CDR3 loop: CASSQGTGEQYF.

The chain employs TRBV12-3 or TRBV12-4 and TRBJ1-6. CDR3 length: 13 amino acids. CDR3 amino acids: CASSSAVSSPLHF.

The chain recombines TRBV16 with TRBJ1-4. The CDR3 length is 14 residues. Germline V gene sequence: CDR1 KGHSY, CDR2 FQNENV. CDR3 loop: CASSQQLDNEKLFF. The entire variable domain, with the rest obtained from reference TRBV16 and TRBJ1-4, is as follows: GEEVAQTPKHLVRGEGQKAKLYCAPIKGHSYVFWYQQVLKNEFKFLISFQNENVFDETGMPKERFSAKCLPNSPCSLEIQATKLEDSAVYFCASSQQLDNEKLFFGSGTQLSVL.

The V call is TRBV5-4, the J call TRBJ2-3. Germline lookup yields CDR1 SGHNT and CDR2 YYREEE (reference sequence). The CDR3 covers 15 residues. CDR3 residues: CASSLVLTGTDTQYF.

This chain connects TRBV12-3 or TRBV12-4 to TRBJ2-7; TCRdb gives TRBD1 as the D gene, but with no DNA this cannot be confirmed. The CDR3 is 14 residues long. CDR3 residues: CASSLSQGNHEQYF.

This rearrangement joins TRBV18 to TRBJ2-1. CDR3 length equals 16 residues. The germline gives CDR1 KGHSH, CDR2 LQKENI. The CDR3 sequence is CASSPPPGESYNEQFF.

This chain connects TRBV7-2 to TRBJ2-1. The germline V gene encodes CDR1 SGHTA and CDR2 FQGNSA. This CDR3 region has 15 residues. The CDR3: CASSLALGYYNEQFF.

The chain combines TRBV2 with TRBJ2-5; TCRdb's D call of TRBD1 is untestable without DNA. CDR1 is SNHLY, CDR2 FYNNEI, per germline. The CDR3 has 14 residues. CDR3 amino acids: CASSQGQVKETQYF.

V and J are TRBV20-1 and TRBJ2-1; TCRdb indicates TRBD1, and absent DNA this call remains unverified. Germline CDR1 DFQATT, CDR2 SNEGSKA (reference sequence). CDR3 size: 14 residues. The CDR3 region is CSARAGATYNEQFF.

V gene TRBV3-1 combines with J gene TRBJ2-7; TCRdb returns TRBD1, unconfirmable since there is no DNA. CDR1 and CDR2 (germline): LGHDT, YNNKEL (reference sequence). The CDR3 loop spans 15 amino acids. The CDR3 is CASSPTAGASYEQYF.

The gene calls are TRBV12-3 or TRBV12-4 and TRBJ1-6. CDR3 length: 13 amino acids. CDR3 amino acids: CASRLKGNSPLHF.

This sequence joins TRBV5-1 and TRBJ1-1. CDR3 size: 12 residues. Per germline, CDR1 SGHRS and CDR2 YFSETQ. CDR3 residues: CASRGGSTEAFF.

The rearrangement links TRBV19 to TRBJ2-7. Germline values: CDR1 LNHDA, CDR2 SQIVND (reference sequence). This CDR3 is built from 13 residues. The CDR3 sequence is CASSGGSAYEQYF.

CDR3 sequence reads: CASSMDAGAYNEQFF. The chain is built from TRBV5-6 and TRBJ2-1; TCRdb outputs TRBD1, but without DNA this stays unchecked. This CDR3 region has 15 residues. From germline, CDR1 is SGHDT and CDR2 YYEEEE.

V and J are TRBV15 and TRBJ2-7; TCRdb names TRBD2, which stays unverified in the absence of DNA. From germline, CDR1 is LNHNV and CDR2 YYDKDF (reference sequence). This CDR3 contains 14 residues. CDR3: CATFTSRASYEQYF.

V is TRBV27 and J is TRBJ2-1; as DNA is missing, the TRBD2 call by TCRdb cannot be tested. This CDR3 contains 13 residues. CDR1 MNHEY and CDR2 SMNVEV come from the germline V gene (reference sequence). CDR3 amino acids: CASSLGEGVEQFF.

V gene TRBV7-2 combines with J gene TRBJ2-1. The CDR3 is 14 residues long. Germline V gene sequence: CDR1 SGHTA, CDR2 FQGNSA. The CDR3 loop is CASSFLPGDNEQFF.

This chain connects TRBV10-3 to TRBJ2-7; as DNA is missing, the TRBD1 call by TCRdb cannot be tested. CDR1 and CDR2 from the germline V gene are ENHRY and SYGVKD. The CDR3 covers 15 residues. The CDR3 loop is CAISESGSGSREQYF.

The chain combines TRBV12-3 or TRBV12-4 with TRBJ2-5; TCRdb returns TRBD2, unconfirmable since there is no DNA. This CDR3 spans 13 amino acids. This CDR3 is CASRLRVWETQYF.